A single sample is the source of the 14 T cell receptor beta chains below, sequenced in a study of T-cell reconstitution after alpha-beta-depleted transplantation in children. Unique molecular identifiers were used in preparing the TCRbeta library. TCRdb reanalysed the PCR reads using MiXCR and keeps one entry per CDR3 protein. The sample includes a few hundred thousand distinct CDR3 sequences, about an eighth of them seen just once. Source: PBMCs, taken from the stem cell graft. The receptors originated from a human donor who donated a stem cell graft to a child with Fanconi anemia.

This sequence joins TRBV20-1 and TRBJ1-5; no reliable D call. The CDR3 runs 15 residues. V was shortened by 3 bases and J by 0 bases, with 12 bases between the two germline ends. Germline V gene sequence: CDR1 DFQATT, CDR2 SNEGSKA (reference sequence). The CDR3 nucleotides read TGCAGTGCTAGTAGCAGCTTTTATAGCAATCAGCCCCAGCATTTT. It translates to CSASSSFYSNQPQHF.

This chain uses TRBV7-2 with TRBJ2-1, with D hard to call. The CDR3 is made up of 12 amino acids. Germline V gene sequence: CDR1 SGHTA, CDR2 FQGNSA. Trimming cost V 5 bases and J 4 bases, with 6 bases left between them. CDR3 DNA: TGTGCCAGCAGCATTTTTTACAATGAGCAGTTCTTC. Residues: CASSIFYNEQFF. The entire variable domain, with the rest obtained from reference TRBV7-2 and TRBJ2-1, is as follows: GAGVSQSPSNKVTEKGKDVELRCDPISGHTALYWYRQSLGQGLEFLIYFQGNSAPDKSGLPSDRFSAERTGGSVSTLTIQRTQQEDSAVYLCASSIFYNEQFFGPGTRLTVL.

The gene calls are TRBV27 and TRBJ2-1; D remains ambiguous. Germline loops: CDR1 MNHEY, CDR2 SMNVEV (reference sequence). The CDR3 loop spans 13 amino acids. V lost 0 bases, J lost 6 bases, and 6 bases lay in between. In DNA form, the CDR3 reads TGTGCCAGCAGTTTATCCGGCGCCAATGAGCAGTTCTTC. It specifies CASSLSGANEQFF.

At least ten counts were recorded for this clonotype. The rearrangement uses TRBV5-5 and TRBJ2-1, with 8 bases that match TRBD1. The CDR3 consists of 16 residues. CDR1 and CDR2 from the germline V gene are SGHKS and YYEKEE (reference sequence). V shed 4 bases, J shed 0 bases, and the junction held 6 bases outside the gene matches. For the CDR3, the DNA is TGTGCCAGCAGCCTGACAGGGGAAAGCTCCTACAATGAGCAGTTCTTC. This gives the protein CASSLTGESSYNEQFF.

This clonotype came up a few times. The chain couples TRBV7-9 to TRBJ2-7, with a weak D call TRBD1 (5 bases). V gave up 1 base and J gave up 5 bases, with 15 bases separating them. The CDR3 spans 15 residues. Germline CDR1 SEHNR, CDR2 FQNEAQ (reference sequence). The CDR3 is CASSLDTSGYHEQYF. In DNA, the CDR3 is TGTGCCAGCAGCTTAGATACTTCAGGGTACCACGAGCAGTACTTC.

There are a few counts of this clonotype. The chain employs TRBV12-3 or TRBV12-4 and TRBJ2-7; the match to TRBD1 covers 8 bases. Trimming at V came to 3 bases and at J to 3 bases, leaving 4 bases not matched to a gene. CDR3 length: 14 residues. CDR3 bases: TGTGCCAGCAGTTTCTCCGGACAGGGCTACGAGCAGTACTTC. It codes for CASSFSGQGYEQYF.

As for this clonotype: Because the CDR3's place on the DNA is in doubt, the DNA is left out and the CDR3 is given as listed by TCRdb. CDR3: CSVGEGTGRGFF. The genes are TRBV29-1 and TRBJ2-1; TRBD1, the table's D call, lacks a check against the DNA. The CDR3 length equals 12 residues, ends included. Germline V CDR1 and CDR2: SQVTM, ANQGSEA.

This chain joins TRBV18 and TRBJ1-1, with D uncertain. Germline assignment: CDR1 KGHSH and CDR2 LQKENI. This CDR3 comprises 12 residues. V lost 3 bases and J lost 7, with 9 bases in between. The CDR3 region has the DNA TGTGCCAGCTCACCCTCGGACGTTGAAGCTTTCTTT. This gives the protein CASSPSDVEAFF. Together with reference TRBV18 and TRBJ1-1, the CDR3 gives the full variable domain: NAGVMQNPRHLVRRRGQEARLRCSPMKGHSHVYWYRQLPEEGLKFMVYLQKENIIDESGMPKERFSAEFPKEGPSILRIQQVVRGDSAAYFCASSPSDVEAFFGQGTRLTVV.

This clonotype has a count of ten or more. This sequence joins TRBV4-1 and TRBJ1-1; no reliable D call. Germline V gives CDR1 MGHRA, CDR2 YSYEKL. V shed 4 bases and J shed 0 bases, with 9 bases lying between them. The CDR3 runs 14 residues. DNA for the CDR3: TGCGCCAGCAGCCTCTGGGCTCTGAACACTGAAGCTTTCTTT. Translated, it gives CASSLWALNTEAFF.

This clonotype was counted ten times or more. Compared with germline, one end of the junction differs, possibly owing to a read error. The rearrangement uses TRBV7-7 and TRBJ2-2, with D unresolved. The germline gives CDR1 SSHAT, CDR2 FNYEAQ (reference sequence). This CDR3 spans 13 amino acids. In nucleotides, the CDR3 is TGTGCTAGCAGCTTAGAGCCCCTCGGGGAGCTGTTTTTT. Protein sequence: CASSLEPLGELFF.

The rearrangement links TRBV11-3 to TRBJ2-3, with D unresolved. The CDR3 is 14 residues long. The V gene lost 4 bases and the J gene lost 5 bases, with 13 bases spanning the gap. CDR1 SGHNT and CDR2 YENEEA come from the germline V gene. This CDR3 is CASSSDRLGDTQYF. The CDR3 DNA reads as TGTGCCAGCAGCTCCGACCGACTTGGAGATACGCAGTATTTT.

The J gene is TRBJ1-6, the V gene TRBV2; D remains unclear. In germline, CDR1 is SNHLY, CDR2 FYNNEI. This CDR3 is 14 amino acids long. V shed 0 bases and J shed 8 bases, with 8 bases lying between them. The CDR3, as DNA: TGTGCCAGCAGTGAAGCGCTTGGGTATTCACCCCTCCACTTT. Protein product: CASSEALGYSPLHF.

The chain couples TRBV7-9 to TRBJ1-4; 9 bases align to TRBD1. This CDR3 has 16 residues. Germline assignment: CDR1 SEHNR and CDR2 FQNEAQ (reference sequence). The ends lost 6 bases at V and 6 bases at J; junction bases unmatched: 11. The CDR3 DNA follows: TGTGCCAGCAGAGCACCGGACAGGGGAAGGGATGAAAAACTGTTTTTT. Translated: CASRAPDRGRDEKLFF.

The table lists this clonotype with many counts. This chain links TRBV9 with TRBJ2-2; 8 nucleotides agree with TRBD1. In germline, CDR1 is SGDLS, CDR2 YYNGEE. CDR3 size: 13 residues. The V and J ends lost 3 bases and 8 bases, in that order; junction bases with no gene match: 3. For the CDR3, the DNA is TGTGCCAGCAGCGATCGGACAGGGGGGGAGCTGTTTTTT. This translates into CASSDRTGGELFF. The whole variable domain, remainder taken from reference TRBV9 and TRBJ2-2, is DSGVTQTPKHLITATGQRVTLRCSPRSGDLSVYWYQQSLDQGLQFLIQYYNGEERAKGNILERFSAQQFPDLHSELNLSSLELGDSALYFCASSDRTGGELFFGEGSRLTVL.